This TCR beta chain was sequenced during a study of blood T cell repertoires in COVID-19. About the research overall: Whether acute or convalescent, the COVID-19 samples came from the United States, Italy and Spain.

Original processing methods: It was from reference gene primer amplification that nucleated cell counts were estimated. Here immunoSEQ multiplex PCR was the method, and the copy in TCRdb shows in-frame clones only, minus some. V and J calls and clone size are copied from that table; D and trimming were computed from the DNA. The data show 40,000 to 45,000 clones, 86% seen once. The clonotype comes from a man aged 60-69 years with active COVID-19. The sample was peripheral blood.

The CDR3 loop is CASSVPTSVNIQYF. The DNA of the CDR3 is TGCGCCAGCAGCGTCCCGACTAGCGTAAACATTCAGTACTTC. This rearrangement joins TRBV5-1 to TRBJ2-4, with TRBD2 identical over 8 bases. The V gene end was trimmed by 4 bases and the J gene end by 6 bases; junction bases not matched to a gene: 6. The germline CDR1 and CDR2 sequences are SGHRS and YFSETQ. This CDR3 is 14 amino acids long.